These T cell receptor beta chains were read from a single sample in a study of shared clonotypes between healthy human individuals. The protocol was immunoSEQ multiplex PCR, while the TCRdb copy is restricted to in-frame clones and leaves out a portion. The sample consists of roughly 500,000 clones, around 79% of them appearing once. Sequenced: PBMCs. These receptors were collected from a woman between 40 and 55 years old in good health. Some clones in this sample may be carry-over from other donors' samples. CDR3s include the opening cysteine and the closing phenylalanine or tryptophan. A D gene is named only where the DNA matches it firmly. Where a row states a size, it is once, few, many or the class of an expanded clone; other rows omit it.

NA	NA	12	TRBV7-9	TRBJ1-1	TGTGCCAGCGCCTCGGGGGTGGGTGAAGCTTTCTTT	CASASGVGEAFF
NA	TRBD1	16	TRBV18	TRBJ1-1	TGTGCCAGCTCCTGGGGACAGGGGGCAATGAACACTGAAGCTTTCTTT	CASSWGQGAMNTEAFF
NA	TRBD1	13	TRBV7-3	TRBJ1-1	TGTGCCAGCAGCTTAAACAGGGGGCTGGGAGCTTTCTTT	CASSLNRGLGAFF
NA	NA	16	TRBV5-6	TRBJ1-5	TGTGCCAGCAGCTTGTCGGCCAGGGGAGGTGATCAGCCCCAGCATTTT	CASSLSARGGDQPQHF
NA	NA	14	TRBV5-5	TRBJ1-5	TGTGCCAGCAGACGGACCTATAGCAATCAGCCCCAGCATTTT	CASRRTYSNQPQHF
NA	NA	12	TRBV11-2	TRBJ1-1	TGTGCCAGCAGCTCGACGAACACTGAAGCTTTCTTT	CASSSTNTEAFF
NA	NA	13	TRBV18	TRBJ2-3	TGTGCCAGCTCACCCTCTAGCACAGATACGCAGTATTTT	CASSPSSTDTQYF
NA	NA	16	TRBV29-1	TRBJ1-4	TGCAGCGTTGAATCAGGTCACGCCGGGACTAATGAAAAACTGTTTTTT	CSVESGHAGTNEKLFF
NA	TRBD1	12	TRBV29-1	TRBJ2-7	TGCAGCGCTAGGGACAGCTCCTACGAGCAGTACTTC	CSARDSSYEQYF
NA	NA	14	TRBV7-9	TRBJ2-7	TGTGCCAGCAGCTTATTGGGCCACGACTACGAGCAGTACTTC	CASSLLGHDYEQYF
once	TRBD1	13	TRBV28	TRBJ1-2	TGTGCCAGCAGTTTGACAGGGGGCTGGGGCTACACCTTC	CASSLTGGWGYTF
NA	TRBD1	14	TRBV29-1	TRBJ2-5	TGCAGCGCCCTCCCACAGGGGAAACAAGAGACCCAGTACTTC	CSALPQGKQETQYF
NA	TRBD2	15	TRBV18	TRBJ2-5	TGTGCCAGCTCACCTCCAGCGGGAGAATGGGAGACCCAGTACTTC	CASSPPAGEWETQYF
NA	NA	15	TRBV10-3	TRBJ2-1	TGTGCCATCAGTGATAATAGGGGCACCTACAATGAGCAGTTCTTC	CAISDNRGTYNEQFF
NA	NA	12	TRBV28	TRBJ1-2	TGTGCCAGCACTGCAGGGAACTATGGCTACACCTTC	CASTAGNYGYTF
few	NA	13	TRBV11-2	TRBJ2-3	TGTGCCAGCACCACCCCGAGCACAGATACGCAGTATTTT	CASTTPSTDTQYF
NA	NA	12	TRBV7-2	TRBJ2-7	TGTGCCAGCAGCGCCCGACGGAACGAGCAGTACTTC	CASSARRNEQYF